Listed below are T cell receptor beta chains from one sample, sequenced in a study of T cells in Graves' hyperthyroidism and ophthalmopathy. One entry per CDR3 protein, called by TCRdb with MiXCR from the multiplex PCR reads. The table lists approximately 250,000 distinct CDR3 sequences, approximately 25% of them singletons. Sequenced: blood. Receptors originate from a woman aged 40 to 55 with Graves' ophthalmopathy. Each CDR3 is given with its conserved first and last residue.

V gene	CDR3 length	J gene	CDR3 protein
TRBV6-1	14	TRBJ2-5	CASSPRPGQETQYF
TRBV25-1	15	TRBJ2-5	CASSRDRGQQETQYF
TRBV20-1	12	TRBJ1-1	CSAAGGPSEAFF
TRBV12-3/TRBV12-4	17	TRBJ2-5	CASSWDRGEVFQETQYF
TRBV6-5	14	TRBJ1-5	CASSPRVTDQPQHF
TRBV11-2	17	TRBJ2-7	CASSLVFGQKHSYEQYF
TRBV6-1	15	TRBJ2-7	CASSEMGGFRDEQYF
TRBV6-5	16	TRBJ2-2	CASSYHRLEGPGELFF
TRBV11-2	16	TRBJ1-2	CASSSRTGGLDYGYTF
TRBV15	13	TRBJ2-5	CATRVLGKETQYF
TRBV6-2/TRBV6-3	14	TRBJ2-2	CASSPSGWTGELFF
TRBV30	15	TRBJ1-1	CAWRPGGRRAGEAFF
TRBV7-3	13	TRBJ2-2	CASSSDTTGELFF
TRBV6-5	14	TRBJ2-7	CATQPPGGPYEQYF
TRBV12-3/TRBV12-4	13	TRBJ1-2	CASSSDQFYGYNF
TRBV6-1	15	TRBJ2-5	CASSDEGQYQETQYF
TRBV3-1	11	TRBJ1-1	CASTGGPEAFF
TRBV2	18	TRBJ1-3	CASILTGGGMAVGGTIYF
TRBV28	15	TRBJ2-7	CASRPSSGSAYEQYF
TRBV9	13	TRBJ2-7	CASSVDGAYEQYF
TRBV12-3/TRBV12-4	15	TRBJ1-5	CASSLLQGLDQPQHF
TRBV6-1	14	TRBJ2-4	CASRQGGNKNIQYF
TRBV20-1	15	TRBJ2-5	CSAHRGSGQLETQYF
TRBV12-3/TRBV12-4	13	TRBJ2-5	CASSSARGETQYF
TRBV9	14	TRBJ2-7	CASSVASGNYEQYF
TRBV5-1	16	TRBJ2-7	CASSPGLGVHSYEQYF
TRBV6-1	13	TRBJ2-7	CASSEGRSYEQYF
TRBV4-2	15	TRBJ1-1	CASSQLGRLNTEAFF
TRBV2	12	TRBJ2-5	CASIHREETQYF
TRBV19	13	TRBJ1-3	CASSQQPGNTIYF
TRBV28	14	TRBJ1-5	CASVWSNSNQPQHF
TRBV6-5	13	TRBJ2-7	CASSSGLAGEWYF
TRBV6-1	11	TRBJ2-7	CASMGLYEQYF
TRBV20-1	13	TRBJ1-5	CSAAGWANQPQHF
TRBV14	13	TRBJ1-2	CASSQDWRGGYTF
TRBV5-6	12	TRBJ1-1	CASSLGPGYAFF
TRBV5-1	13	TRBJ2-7	CASSLLTGNEQYF
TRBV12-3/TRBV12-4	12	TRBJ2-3	CASSRSSEAQYF
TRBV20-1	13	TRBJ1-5	CSATVGTNQPQHF
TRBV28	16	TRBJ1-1	CASSLWGGRGGTEAFF
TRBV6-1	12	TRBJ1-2	CASRGLNYGYTF
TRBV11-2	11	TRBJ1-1	CASSLWGEAFF
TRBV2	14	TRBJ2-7	CASSEAGVSYEQYF
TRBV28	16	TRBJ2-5	CASSPVDGGPQETQYF
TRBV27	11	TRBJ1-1	CASLRGSEAFF